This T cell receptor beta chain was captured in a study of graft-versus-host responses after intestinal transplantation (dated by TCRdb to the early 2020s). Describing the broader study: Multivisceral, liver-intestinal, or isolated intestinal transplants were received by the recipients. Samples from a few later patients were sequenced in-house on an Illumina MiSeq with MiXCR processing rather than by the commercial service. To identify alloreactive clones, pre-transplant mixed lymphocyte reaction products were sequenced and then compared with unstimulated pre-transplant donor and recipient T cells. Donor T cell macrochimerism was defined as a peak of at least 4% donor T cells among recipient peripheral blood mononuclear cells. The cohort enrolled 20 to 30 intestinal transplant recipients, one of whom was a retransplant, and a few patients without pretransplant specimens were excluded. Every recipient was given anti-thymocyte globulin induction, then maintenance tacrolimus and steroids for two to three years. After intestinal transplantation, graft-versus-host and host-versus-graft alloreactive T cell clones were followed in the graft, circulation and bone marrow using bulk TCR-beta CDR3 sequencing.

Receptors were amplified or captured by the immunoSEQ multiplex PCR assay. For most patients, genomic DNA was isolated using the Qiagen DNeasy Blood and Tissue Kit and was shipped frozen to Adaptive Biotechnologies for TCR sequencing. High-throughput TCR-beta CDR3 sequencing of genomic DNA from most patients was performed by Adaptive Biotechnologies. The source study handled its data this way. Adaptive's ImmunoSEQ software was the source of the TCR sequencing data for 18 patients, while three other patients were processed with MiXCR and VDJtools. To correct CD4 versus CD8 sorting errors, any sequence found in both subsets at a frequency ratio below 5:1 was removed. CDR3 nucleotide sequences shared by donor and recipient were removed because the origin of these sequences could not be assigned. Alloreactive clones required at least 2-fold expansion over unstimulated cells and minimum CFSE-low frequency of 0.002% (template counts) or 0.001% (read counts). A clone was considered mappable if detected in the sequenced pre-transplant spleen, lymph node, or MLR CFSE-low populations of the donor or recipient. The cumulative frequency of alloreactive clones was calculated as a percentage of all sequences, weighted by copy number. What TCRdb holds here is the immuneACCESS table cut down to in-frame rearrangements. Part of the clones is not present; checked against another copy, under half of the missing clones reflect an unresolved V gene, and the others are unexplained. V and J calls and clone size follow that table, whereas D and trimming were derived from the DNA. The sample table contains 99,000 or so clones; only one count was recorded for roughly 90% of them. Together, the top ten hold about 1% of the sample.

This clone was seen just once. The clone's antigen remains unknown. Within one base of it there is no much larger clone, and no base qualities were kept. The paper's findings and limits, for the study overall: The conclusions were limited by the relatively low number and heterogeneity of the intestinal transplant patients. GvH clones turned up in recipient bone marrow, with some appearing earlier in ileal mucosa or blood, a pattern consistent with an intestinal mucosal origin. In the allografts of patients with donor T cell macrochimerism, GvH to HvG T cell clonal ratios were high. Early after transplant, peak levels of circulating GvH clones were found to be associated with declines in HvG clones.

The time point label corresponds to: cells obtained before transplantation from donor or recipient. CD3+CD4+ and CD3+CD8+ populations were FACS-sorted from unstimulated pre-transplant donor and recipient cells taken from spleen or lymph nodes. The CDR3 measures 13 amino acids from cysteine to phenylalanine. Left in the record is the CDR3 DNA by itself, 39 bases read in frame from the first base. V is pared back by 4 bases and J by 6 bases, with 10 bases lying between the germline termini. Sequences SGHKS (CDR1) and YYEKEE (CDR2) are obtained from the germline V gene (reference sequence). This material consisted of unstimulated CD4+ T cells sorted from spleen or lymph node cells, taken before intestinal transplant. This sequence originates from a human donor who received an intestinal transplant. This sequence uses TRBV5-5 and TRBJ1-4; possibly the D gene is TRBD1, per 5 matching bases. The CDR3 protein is CASSPLGDEKLFF. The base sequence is TGTGCCAGCAGCCCCCTGGGGGATGAAAAACTGTTTTTT.